A single sample is the source of the 21 T cell receptor beta chains below, sequenced in a study of T cells after yellow fever vaccination. TCRdb reprocessed the 5' RACE reads via MiXCR and lists one record per CDR3 protein. This sample has more than 450,000 distinct CDR3 sequences, with just over 20% found just once. The sample was PBMCs, taken roughly 20 days after the first yellow fever vaccination. These receptor sequences come from a man aged 18 to 30 who received the YFV17D yellow fever vaccine.

The chain couples TRBV15 to TRBJ2-1, with D perhaps matching TRBD2 (5 bases). The CDR3 is made up of 17 amino acids. V shed 9 bases and J shed 1 base, with 22 bases lying between them. Germline assignment: CDR1 LNHNV and CDR2 YYDKDF (reference sequence). CDR3 in amino acids: CATSGWLTRDSYNEQFF. In DNA, the CDR3 is TGTGCCACTTCGGGGTGGCTAACGCGCGATTCCTACAATGAGCAGTTCTTC.

This clonotype showed up just a few times. The V gene is TRBV11-2, the J gene TRBJ1-1, with D maybe TRBD1 (5 bases). Germline V gene sequence: CDR1 SGHAT, CDR2 FQNNGV. The germline V and J ends were trimmed by 8 bases and 5 bases, with 18 bases remaining between them. The CDR3 loop spans 14 amino acids. The CDR3 nucleotides are TGTGCCAGCTTTAGATCCGGGGCTGGGACTGAAGCTTTCTTT. This translates into CASFRSGAGTEAFF.

This clonotype turned up a few times. One junction end does not reproduce the germline sequence, and a read error may be involved. This chain uses TRBV24-1 with TRBJ2-3; 9 positions agree with TRBD1. The CDR3 covers 16 residues. Looked up from germline, CDR1 is KGHDR and CDR2 is SFDVKD. CDR3 protein: CATRDLWTGESDTQYF. The CDR3 region has the DNA TGTGCCACCAGGGATTTGTGGACAGGGGAGAGCGATACGCAGTATTTT.

This clonotype was seen a handful of times. The CDR3 DNA sequence: TGTGCCACCAGTGATTTGCGGCCGGGACCAGCCTACGAGCAGTACTTC. This translates into CATSDLRPGPAYEQYF. The chain couples TRBV24-1 to TRBJ2-7; possibly TRBD1 or TRBD2 for D (5 bases each). Trimming pared 0 bases from V and 2 bases from J, leaving 13 bases between. The germline V gene has CDR1 KGHDR and CDR2 SFDVKD. The CDR3 contains 16 residues.

The chain carries TRBV12-3 or TRBV12-4 and TRBJ2-6; no reliable D call. Trimming pared 3 bases from V and 0 bases from J, leaving 12 bases between. The CDR3 extends over 17 amino acids. The CDR3 loop reads CASSLGRFFSGANVLTF. Written as DNA, the CDR3 is TGTGCCAGCAGTTTGGGCAGGTTCTTCTCTGGGGCCAACGTCCTGACTTTC.

This rearrangement joins TRBV4-3 to TRBJ2-1; 9 positions match TRBD2. This CDR3 spans 15 amino acids. V shed 4 bases, J shed 7 bases, and the junction held 8 bases outside the gene matches. The germline V gene has CDR1 LGHNA and CDR2 YSLEER. The CDR3 bases are TGCGCCAGCAGCCCTGGGTCTAGCGGGGTGAATGAGCAGTTCTTC. Encoded protein: CASSPGSSGVNEQFF.

In its sample, this clonotype was seen a few times. The chain links TRBV6-2 or TRBV6-3 to TRBJ2-5; D perhaps matches TRBD1 (7 bases). The CDR3 length is 16 residues. V lost 6 bases and J lost 4, with 21 bases in between. In germline, CDR1 is MNHEY, CDR2 SVGEGT. CDR3 sequence: CASSHISQGGGETQYF. Here the CDR3 DNA reads TGTGCCAGCAGCCACATCTCGCAGGGGGGAGGAGAGACCCAGTACTTC.

This chain connects TRBV19 to TRBJ2-3; TRBD2 matches at 8 bases. Trimming at V came to 4 bases and at J to 6 bases, leaving 3 bases not matched to a gene. The germline V gene has CDR1 LNHDA and CDR2 SQIVND (reference sequence). The CDR3 contains 13 residues. CDR3 nucleotides: TGTGCCAGTAGTAACTTAGCGGGGGATACGCAGTATTTT. This gives the protein CASSNLAGDTQYF.

CDR3 residues: CASSYRKGSYNEQFF. CDR3 bases: TGTGCCAGCAGTTACAGAAAGGGGTCCTACAATGAGCAGTTCTTC. This chain joins TRBV6-5 and TRBJ2-1; weak D call: TRBD1 (5 bases). The length of the CDR3 is 15 residues. Trimming removed 2 bases from V and 1 base from J, with 9 bases in between. The germline gives CDR1 MNHEY, CDR2 SVGAGI.

This clonotype turned up a few times. This sequence joins TRBV5-5 and TRBJ2-3, with 9 bases aligning to TRBD1. The CDR3 sequence is 14 residues long. The germline V gene has CDR1 SGHKS and CDR2 YYEKEE (reference sequence). V gave up 3 bases and J gave up 5 bases; unmatched junction bases: 4. Here the CDR3 reads CASSWDRVEDTQYF. In DNA, the CDR3 is TGTGCCAGCAGCTGGGACAGGGTGGAAGATACGCAGTATTTT.

This clonotype showed up just a few times. The chain links TRBV28 to TRBJ2-3; 11 bases agree with TRBD2. The CDR3 loop spans 16 amino acids. Germline V CDR1 and CDR2: MDHEN, SYDVKM. Germline trimming cut 8 bases from V and 2 bases from J; bases unmatched to any gene: 9. CDR3 bases: TGTGCCAGCGCCTCCCAACTAGCGGGGGACACAGATACGCAGTATTTT. This encodes CASASQLAGDTDTQYF.

There are a few counts of this clonotype. V usage is TRBV4-1 and J usage is TRBJ2-3; D ambiguous. This CDR3 is 15 amino acids long. The V end was cut by 2 bases, the J end by 4 bases, with 13 bases between. Germline CDR1 is MGHRA and CDR2 is YSYEKL. Written as DNA, the CDR3 is TGCGCCAGCAGCCAATATACTGCCTCGGCAGATACGCAGTATTTT. Translation: CASSQYTASADTQYF.

For the CDR3, the DNA is TGTGCCAACCGGTTGGGCCCGGGACAGTACTACGAGCAGTACGTC. Its translation: CANRLGPGQYYEQYV. V and J are TRBV19 and TRBJ2-7; the match to TRBD1 covers 7 bases. Trimming cost V 10 bases and J 3 bases; bases outside gene matches: 15. This CDR3 comprises 15 residues. Germline CDR1 is LNHDA and CDR2 is SQIVND (reference sequence).

The gene calls are TRBV7-3 and TRBJ2-7; weak D call: TRBD1 (5 bases). The V gene lost 5 bases and the J gene lost 0 bases, with 11 bases spanning the gap. This CDR3 contains 14 residues. Germline CDR1 SGHTA, CDR2 FQGTGA. CDR3 loop: CASSPRGPSYEQYF. CDR3 nucleotide sequence: TGTGCCAGCAGCCCAAGGGGCCCCTCCTACGAGCAGTACTTC.

This clonotype was found many times. The V and J genes are TRBV20-1 and TRBJ2-3, with TRBD2 identical over 14 bases. J was trimmed by 2 bases and V by 6 bases; bases with no gene match: 10. This CDR3 has 17 residues. CDR1 is DFQATT, CDR2 SNEGSKA, per germline (reference sequence). This CDR3 reads CSAGLAGGLEFTDTQYF. The CDR3 nucleotides are TGCAGTGCAGGACTAGCGGGGGGCCTTGAGTTCACAGATACGCAGTATTTT.

This clonotype was observed a handful of times. The rearrangement uses TRBV20-1 and TRBJ1-1; weak D call: TRBD1 (5 bases). The germline CDR1 and CDR2 sequences are DFQATT and SNEGSKA (reference sequence). There are 12 residues in the CDR3. Deletions cut 7 bases from V and 3 bases from J, with 12 bases between. For the CDR3, the DNA is TGCAGTGGGGAAGGGGTCGACACTGAAGCTTTCTTT. It codes for CSGEGVDTEAFF.

V is TRBV28 and J is TRBJ1-4; possibly TRBD1 for D (5 bases). V dropped 5 bases and J dropped 6 bases, with 10 bases sitting between them. Germline CDR1 reads MDHEN; CDR2 reads SYDVKM. The CDR3 runs 13 residues. This CDR3 is CASSQPTDEKLFF. CDR3 nucleotide sequence: TGTGCCAGCAGTCAGCCGACAGATGAAAAACTGTTTTTT.

This clonotype was seen only a few times. The chain links TRBV7-9 to TRBJ2-5; D remains unclear. Trimming left V 8 bases short and J 5 bases short, with 15 bases between. CDR3 length: 13 residues. The germline V gene has CDR1 SEHNR and CDR2 FQNEAQ (reference sequence). The CDR3 nucleotides are TGTGCCAGCGATGAACATCTACAGGAGACCCAGTACTTC. Protein sequence: CASDEHLQETQYF.

This clonotype turned up a few times. The chain couples TRBV25-1 to TRBJ1-1; D may be TRBD1 (5 bases). Trimming shortened V by 8 bases and J by 0 bases, and 10 bases separated the two germline ends. CDR3 length: 13 amino acids. In germline, CDR1 is MGHDK, CDR2 SYGVNS. The CDR3 region is CASAAGMNTEAFF. The CDR3 nucleotides read TGTGCCAGCGCAGCAGGGATGAACACTGAAGCTTTCTTT. The full variable domain, its missing parts supplied by reference TRBV25-1 and TRBJ1-1, is EADIYQTPRYLVIGTGKKITLECSQTMGHDKMYWYQQDPGMELHLIHYSYGVNSTEKGDLSSESTVSRIRTEHFPLTLESARPSHTSQYLCASAAGMNTEAFFGQGTRLTVV.

The V and J genes are TRBV12-3 or TRBV12-4 and TRBJ2-1, with 7 bases aligning to TRBD1. This CDR3 region has 17 residues. The V and J ends lost 5 bases and 5 bases, in that order; junction bases with no gene match: 15. The CDR3 DNA reads TGTGCCAGCAGTCAACCACCCCGGGACAGAATAAACAATGAGCAGTTCTTC. This codes for CASSQPPRDRINNEQFF.

This clonotype was recorded a few times. V gene TRBV20-1 combines with J gene TRBJ2-7, with 11 bases aligning to TRBD1. The CDR3 sequence is 13 residues long. Germline V gene lookup returns CDR1 DFQATT and CDR2 SNEGSKA (reference sequence). J lost 5 bases, V lost 5 bases, and 5 bases had no gene match. The CDR3 loop is CSAFRDRGDEQYV. CDR3 sequence (DNA): TGCAGTGCTTTCCGGGACAGGGGGGACGAGCAGTACGTC.